This entry features one TCR beta chain sequence. Its antigen is unidentified. The CDR3 runs to 16 residues. Germline lookup yields CDR1 SGHDT and CDR2 YYEEEE. The V gene end was trimmed by 3 bases and the J gene end by 5 bases; junction bases not matched to a gene: 10. Autoimmune disease history or systemic immunosuppression disqualified patients. This entry is derived from a study of OX40 agonist ivuxolimab in advanced cancers. Study information: Ivuxolimab doses were 0.01, 0.1, 0.3, 1.5, 3 or 10 mg/kg every 2 weeks. Overall study findings and caveats: Clonal expansion in partial responders at 0.1-3.0 mg/kg ranked among the lowest.

Profiling relied on immunoSEQ multiplex PCR, and the TCRdb table lists in-frame clones only, not all of them. Counted here are under 70,000 clones, about 94% occurring once; the ten biggest clones make up roughly 7.5%. The starting material was CD4+ or CD8+ T cells sorted from blood, obtained in a trial of the OX40 agonist ivuxolimab. This chain links TRBV5-6 with TRBJ2-1, with 8 bases fitting TRBD1. This receptor was obtained from an adult with an advanced solid tumor such as melanoma, head and neck, liver or kidney cancer. In DNA, the CDR3 is TGTGCCAGCAGCTCACCGGGACAGGCTACGGACAATGAGCAGTTCTTC. It encodes CASSSPGQATDNEQFF.